This TCR beta chain originates from a study of cytomegalovirus exposure and HLA in healthy donors. Study conclusions and caveats: The analysis excluded some indistinguishable V segments, including TRBV6-2 and TRBV6-3. Available immune exposure information covered CMV serostatus only.

This clone turned up a few times. What it binds is not known. Trimming shortened V by 3 bases and J by 0 bases, and 14 bases separated the two germline ends. The CDR3 has 16 residues. CDR1 is SGHNT and CDR2 is YYREEE in the germline V gene (reference sequence). The PCR used 60 Vbeta and 13 Jbeta primers. This table comes from immunoSEQ multiplex PCR, and its TCRdb copy is limited to in-frame clones, with some not included. This table holds 110,000 to 150,000 clones, less than 10% found once. The TCR originated in a man aged 45-65 years in good health and CMV-seronegative. The gene calls are TRBV5-4 and TRBJ2-3; tentatively, D is TRBD1 (6 bases). Material for sequencing was PBMCs. Written as DNA, the CDR3 is TGTGCCAGCAGCTCCGGACTGGACAGAAGCACAGATACGCAGTATTTT. Protein sequence: CASSSGLDRSTDTQYF.